This T cell receptor beta chain was found in a study of brain T cells in children with intractable seizures. Study-wide findings and caveats: Patients' HCMV serostatus was unknown; virus specificity rests on CDR3 similarity alone.

As to this clone: What it binds is unknown.

Indicated time point: blood from clinic visit 5 months post-surgery; TSC patient then seizure free. The sequenced cases were selected for having the highest brain T cell transcript signatures. Pre-surgery treatment included at least one anti-epileptic drug. The table came from immunoSEQ multiplex PCR; TCRdb's copy has only in-frame clones and leaves some out. The data contain hundreds of thousands of clones, approximately 93% of them singletons. The clonotype was recovered from a boy under two years old with tuberous sclerosis and intractable seizures. Here the sequenced sample was peripheral blood, taken 4 to 5 months after surgery.

DNA of the CDR3: TGTGCCAGCAGTGCGGGGGGCAATCAGCCCCAGCATTTT. It specifies CASSAGGNQPQHF. The genes are TRBV25-1 and TRBJ1-5, with a weak D call TRBD1 (5 bases). Per germline, CDR1 MGHDK and CDR2 SYGVNS. The CDR3 loop spans 13 amino acids. Trimming cost V 4 bases and J 2 bases, with 6 bases left between them.